The 22 T cell receptor beta chains in this list originate from one sample, sequenced in a study of blood T cell repertoires in COVID-19 (dated by TCRdb to the early 2020s). The library was prepared using the immunoSEQ multiplex PCR assay. Here the immuneACCESS table is served through TCRdb, limited to in-frame sequences with V and J called. Missing clones are a known gap in these copies; in checked studies unresolved V genes cover under half, and the rest lacks a known reason. This sample is represented by around 200,000 clones; 85% of them were singletons. The ten largest make up 4.5% to 5% of the sample. What was sequenced was peripheral blood. These receptors were obtained from a woman aged 80 or older with acute or convalescent COVID-19.

This sequence joins TRBV18 and TRBJ1-4; 8 nucleotides line up with TRBD1. Germline V gene sequence: CDR1 KGHSH, CDR2 LQKENI. The V and J ends lost 4 bases and 7 bases, in that order; junction bases with no gene match: 5. This CDR3 comprises 14 residues. CDR3 nucleotides: TGTGCCAGCTCACGACAGGGGATTGGTGAAAAACTGTTTTTT. Its protein product is CASSRQGIGEKLFF.

The rearrangement joins TRBV5-5 to TRBJ1-3, with a possible D match to TRBD1 (5 bases). Trimming shortened V by 4 bases and J by 0 bases, and 14 bases separated the two germline ends. This CDR3 is built from 16 residues. Germline CDR1 and CDR2: SGHKS and YYEKEE (reference sequence). The CDR3 region has the DNA TGTGCCAGCAGCGCAGAGACAGTAGTCTCTGGAAACACCATATATTTT. This sequence encodes CASSAETVVSGNTIYF. Based on the CDR3 plus reference TRBV5-5 and TRBJ1-3, the full variable domain is DAGVTQSPTHLIKTRGQQVTLRCSPISGHKSVSWYQQVLGQGPQFIFQYYEKEERGRGNFPDRFSARQFPNYSSELNVNALLLGDSALYLCASSAETVVSGNTIYFGEGSWLTVV.

The chain links TRBV27 to TRBJ2-7, with a weak D call TRBD1 (5 bases). The CDR3 has 15 residues. V shed 3 bases and J shed 3 bases, with 15 bases lying between them. The germline V gene encodes CDR1 MNHEY and CDR2 SMNVEV (reference sequence). The DNA for the CDR3 is TGTGCCAGCAGTTTTACCCGACAGCCCTTCTACGAGCAGTACTTC. Its translation: CASSFTRQPFYEQYF.

The chain joins TRBV18 to TRBJ1-2; TRBD1 is a possible D gene (6 bases). This CDR3 region has 15 residues. The germline V and J ends were trimmed by 3 bases and 2 bases, with 13 bases remaining between them. The germline V gene has CDR1 KGHSH and CDR2 LQKENI. This chain's CDR3 is CASSPLGQRNYGYTF. The CDR3 DNA sequence: TGTGCCAGCTCACCCCTCGGACAGCGCAACTATGGCTACACCTTC.

This chain connects TRBV14 to TRBJ2-7, with D perhaps TRBD2 (6 bases). Between the trimmed V and J ends, which lost 3 bases and 3 bases, there was a span of 12 bases. The CDR3 runs 14 residues. Germline V gene lookup returns CDR1 SGHDN and CDR2 FVKESK. DNA for the CDR3: TGTGCCAGCAGCCATTGGACTACCCACTACGAGCAGTACTTC. Translating gives CASSHWTTHYEQYF.

The V call is TRBV6-1, the J call TRBJ2-7; D is perhaps TRBD1 (6 bases). The V end lost 6 bases, the J end lost 3 bases, and 24 bases lay between the germline ends. The CDR3 is 17 amino acids. CDR1 MNHNS and CDR2 SASEGT come from the germline V gene. In DNA form, the CDR3 reads TGTGCCAGCAGCGAAACCCCGTCAGGGGCAATTGGCTACGAGCAGTACTTC. It yields the protein CASSETPSGAIGYEQYF.

The chain uses TRBV25-1 and TRBJ1-5, with D perhaps TRBD1 (6 bases). Germline CDR1 is MGHDK and CDR2 is SYGVNS. With 4 bases removed from V and 7 bases from J, the gap between germline ends came to 11 bases. This CDR3 is 13 amino acids long. CDR3 sequence (DNA): TGTGCCAGCAGTGCCACGGGACAACAGCCCCAGCATTTT. Translation: CASSATGQQPQHF. Full variable domain (missing parts from reference TRBV25-1 and TRBJ1-5): EADIYQTPRYLVIGTGKKITLECSQTMGHDKMYWYQQDPGMELHLIHYSYGVNSTEKGDLSSESTVSRIRTEHFPLTLESARPSHTSQYLCASSATGQQPQHFGDGTRLSIL.

The chain uses TRBV9 and TRBJ2-7; 10 bases are a match to TRBD1. CDR3 length equals 15 residues. Germline lookup yields CDR1 SGDLS and CDR2 YYNGEE. V trimming: 2 bases; J trimming: 4 bases; junction bases outside the gene matches: 6. The CDR3 nucleotides read TGTGCCAGCAGCGTCCACACGGGACAGGGGTACGAGCAGTACTTC. Encoded protein: CASSVHTGQGYEQYF.

The rearrangement joins TRBV20-1 to TRBJ1-5; TRBD1 aligns across 12 bases. The CDR3 contains 18 residues. Germline V gene data show CDR1 as DFQATT and CDR2 as SNEGSKA (reference sequence). V gave up 3 bases and J gave up 1 base; unmatched junction bases: 10. CDR3 amino acids: CSASSGTGGALSNQPQHF. In DNA form, the CDR3 reads TGCAGTGCTAGTTCCGGGACAGGGGGCGCCTTGAGCAATCAGCCCCAGCATTTT.

This sequence joins TRBV28 and TRBJ2-1; 7 nucleotides align to TRBD2. J lost 1 base, V lost 3 bases, and 6 bases had no gene match. The CDR3 contains 16 residues. The germline V gene has CDR1 MDHEN and CDR2 SYDVKM. CDR3 residues: CASSLDTSASYNEQFF. CDR3 DNA sequence: TGTGCCAGCAGTTTGGACACTAGCGCGTCCTACAATGAGCAGTTCTTC.

This clone was counted once. The chain links TRBV10-3 to TRBJ2-7; D perhaps matches TRBD1 (6 bases). CDR3 length: 12 amino acids. Per germline, CDR1 ENHRY and CDR2 SYGVKD. V was trimmed by 6 bases and J by 5 bases, leaving 11 bases between them. The CDR3 here is CAIRGSGDEQYF. CDR3 in DNA: TGTGCCATCAGGGGCTCAGGGGACGAGCAGTACTTC.

The chain is built from TRBV10-3 and TRBJ2-7, with 7 bases that match TRBD2. J was trimmed by 0 bases and V by 3 bases; bases with no gene match: 8. Per germline, CDR1 ENHRY and CDR2 SYGVKD. The CDR3 loop spans 16 amino acids. CDR3 protein: CAISDRGGSSSYEQYF. In nucleotides, the CDR3 is TGTGCCATCAGTGATCGGGGAGGGAGCAGCTCCTACGAGCAGTACTTC.

The chain joins TRBV13 to TRBJ1-1; D remains unclear. The V and J ends lost 6 bases and 0 bases respectively, with 8 bases between them. The CDR3 totals 13 residues. Germline V CDR1 and CDR2: PRHDT, FYEKMQ (reference sequence). CDR3 sequence: CASRPPVNTEAFF. The CDR3 DNA reads TGTGCCAGCAGGCCCCCGGTGAACACTGAAGCTTTCTTT.

This chain connects TRBV16 to TRBJ1-5; D gene ambiguous. Germline V gene data show CDR1 as KGHSY and CDR2 as FQNENV. The length of the CDR3 is 15 residues. The V and J ends lost 0 bases and 2 bases respectively, with 8 bases between them. The CDR3 DNA reads TGTGCCAGCAGCCAATCCCTGCGGGGCAATCAGCCCCAGCATTTT. Its protein product is CASSQSLRGNQPQHF. The whole variable domain, remainder taken from reference TRBV16 and TRBJ1-5, is GEEVAQTPKHLVRGEGQKAKLYCAPIKGHSYVFWYQQVLKNEFKFLISFQNENVFDETGMPKERFSAKCLPNSPCSLEIQATKLEDSAVYFCASSQSLRGNQPQHFGDGTRLSIL.

This chain links TRBV5-1 with TRBJ1-3; 10 bases are a match to TRBD1. V lost 4 bases, J lost 0 bases, and 13 bases stayed unmatched. Germline values: CDR1 SGHRS, CDR2 YFSETQ. The length of the CDR3 is 19 residues. This chain's CDR3 is CASSVTGTGDLSSGNTIYF. The CDR3 DNA follows: TGCGCCAGCAGCGTGACCGGGACAGGGGACTTATCCTCTGGAAACACCATATATTTT. Full variable domain (missing parts from reference TRBV5-1 and TRBJ1-3): KAGVTQTPRYLIKTRGQQVTLSCSPISGHRSVSWYQQTPGQGLQFLFEYFSETQRNKGNFPGRFSGRQFSNSRSEMNVSTLELGDSALYLCASSVTGTGDLSSGNTIYFGEGSWLTVV.

The chain uses TRBV5-4 and TRBJ2-1; TRBD2 matches 11 bases. The CDR3 runs 15 residues. CDR1 SGHNT and CDR2 YYREEE come from the germline V gene (reference sequence). V lost 4 bases, J lost 4 bases, and 4 bases stayed unmatched. Here the CDR3 DNA reads TGTGCCAGCAGCCCGACTAGCGGGGCATACAATGAGCAGTTCTTC. This translates into CASSPTSGAYNEQFF.

The chain has TRBV7-9 and TRBJ2-1; D not certain. Trimming removed 5 bases from V and 6 bases from J, with 14 bases in between. Germline V CDR1 and CDR2: SEHNR, FQNEAQ (reference sequence). This CDR3 comprises 14 residues. This CDR3 is CASSPPPSGNEQFF. Here the CDR3 DNA reads TGTGCCAGCAGCCCCCCCCCTTCGGGCAATGAGCAGTTCTTC.

V is TRBV7-9 and J is TRBJ2-4; unclear D gene. This CDR3 contains 13 residues. Between the trimmed V and J ends, which lost 0 bases and 8 bases, there was a span of 8 bases. CDR1 and CDR2 from the germline V gene are SEHNR and FQNEAQ (reference sequence). The CDR3 here is CASSLAGGDIQYF. The CDR3 DNA reads TGTGCCAGCAGCTTAGCCGGCGGAGACATTCAGTACTTC.

This chain joins TRBV14 and TRBJ2-5; D perhaps matches TRBD2 (7 bases). CDR1 is SGHDN and CDR2 is FVKESK in the germline V gene. There are 14 residues in the CDR3. V was shortened by 2 bases and J by 5 bases, with 12 bases between the two germline ends. CDR3 in DNA: TGTGCCAGCAGCCAACCACAGGGAGGGGAGACCCAGTACTTC. This codes for CASSQPQGGETQYF.

The chain combines TRBV7-8 with TRBJ2-7; D might be TRBD1 (6 bases). Trimming cost V 6 bases and J 3 bases, with 12 bases left between them. This CDR3 spans 13 amino acids. The germline gives CDR1 SGHVS, CDR2 FQNEAQ. CDR3: CASRQGSIYEQYF. The CDR3 region has the DNA TGTGCCAGCAGACAGGGAAGCATCTACGAGCAGTACTTC.

The V gene is TRBV7-2, the J gene TRBJ1-6; D is ambiguous. Deletions cut 5 bases from V and 3 bases from J, with 14 bases between. The CDR3 spans 16 residues. Per germline, CDR1 SGHTA and CDR2 FQGNSA. This chain's CDR3 is CASSPGWGGYNSPLHF. For the CDR3, the DNA is TGTGCCAGCAGCCCCGGATGGGGAGGCTATAATTCACCCCTCCACTTT.

The chain links TRBV3-1 (or the pseudogene TRBV3-2) to TRBJ2-7; no firm D call. Germline assignment: CDR1 LGHDT and CDR2 YNNKEL (reference sequence). The CDR3 has 14 residues. V was shortened by 2 bases and J by 3 bases, with 11 bases between the two germline ends. CDR3 residues: CASSQLGSRYEQYF. CDR3 coding DNA: TGTGCCAGCAGCCAACTGGGTAGCCGCTACGAGCAGTACTTC.